This is a list of T cell receptor beta chains from one sample in a study of blood T cell repertoires in COVID-19. Measured with immunoSEQ multiplex PCR; TCRdb has only the in-frame clones, and not every one. In the table there are approximately 230,000 clones, about 90% of which are singletons. Specimen: PBMCs or T cells enriched from blood (not recorded which). The receptors were gathered from a woman aged 18-29 years who had recovered from COVID-19. CDR3s include the opening cysteine and the closing phenylalanine or tryptophan. A D gene is named only where the DNA matches it firmly. For some rows the clone size is stated as once, few or many, or as a class when expanded; others skip it.

TRBV27,NA,NA,TRBJ1-2,CASSLVPGMNYGYTF,TGTGCCAGCAGTTTAGTTCCGGGTATGAACTATGGCTACACCTTC
TRBV10-3,TRBD1,NA,TRBJ1-1,CAIRQGAGYTEAFF,TGTGCCATCAGGCAGGGGGCAGGGTACACTGAAGCTTTCTTT
TRBV12-1,NA,NA,TRBJ1-1,CASSLDRGDTEAFF,TGTGCCAGCAGCTTAGACAGGGGCGATACTGAAGCTTTCTTT
TRBV5-4,TRBD1,once,TRBJ2-2,CASSLDGTGTGELFF,TGTGCCAGCAGCTTGGACGGGACAGGCACCGGGGAGCTGTTTTTT
TRBV2,TRBD2,NA,TRBJ2-7,CASRALAGAGEQYF,TGTGCCAGCAGGGCATTAGCGGGGGCAGGAGAGCAGTACTTC
TRBV2,TRBD2,NA,TRBJ2-7,CASNPGLEVNEQYF,TGTGCCAGCAATCCGGGACTAGAGGTGAACGAGCAGTACTTC
TRBV9,TRBD1,NA,TRBJ1-1,CASSVFRTGSPEAFF,TGTGCCAGCAGCGTTTTCCGGACAGGGTCTCCTGAAGCTTTCTTT
TRBV15,NA,NA,TRBJ2-5,CATSRDGGIIETQYF,TGTGCCACCAGCAGAGATGGAGGGATTATCGAGACCCAGTACTTC
TRBV6-4,NA,NA,TRBJ2-3,CASSRDRHGDTQYF,TGTGCCAGCAGTCGTGACAGGCACGGGGATACGCAGTATTTT
TRBV25-1,TRBD1,NA,TRBJ1-1,CASSLGPTRQGTEAFF,TGTGCCAGCAGTCTGGGCCCCACGAGACAGGGGACTGAAGCTTTCTTT
TRBV27,NA,NA,TRBJ1-2,CASSLGGDYGYTF,TGTGCCAGCAGTTTGGGGGGGGACTATGGCTACACCTTC
TRBV4-2,NA,NA,TRBJ1-1,CASMAGDTEAFF,TGTGCCAGCATGGCGGGGGATACTGAAGCTTTCTTT
TRBV5-4,TRBD1,NA,TRBJ2-5,CASSVGQGEYQETQYF,TGTGCCAGCAGCGTGGGACAGGGGGAGTACCAAGAGACCCAGTACTTC
TRBV15,NA,NA,TRBJ2-5,CATSRTGTQETQYF,TGTGCCACCAGCAGGACAGGGACTCAAGAGACCCAGTACTTC
TRBV24-1,TRBD1,NA,TRBJ2-2,CATSEAGQGVGELFF,TGTGCCACCAGTGAGGCGGGACAGGGCGTCGGGGAGCTGTTTTTT
TRBV6-1,NA,NA,TRBJ1-2,CASSEVSSNYGYTF,TGTGCCAGCAGTGAAGTATCGAGTAACTATGGCTACACCTTC
TRBV11-3,NA,once,TRBJ1-1,CASSPNPPGGVNTEAFF,TGTGCCAGCAGCCCTAACCCACCCGGGGGGGTGAACACTGAAGCTTTCTTT
TRBV6-8,TRBD1,NA,TRBJ2-7,CASSYPHGDRGLYEQYF,TGTGCCAGCAGTTACCCTCACGGGGACAGGGGGCTCTACGAGCAGTACTTC
TRBV7-6,NA,NA,TRBJ1-1,CASSLPSGNMNTEAFF,TGTGCCAGCAGCTTACCGTCGGGGAACATGAACACTGAAGCTTTCTTT
TRBV5-6,NA,NA,TRBJ1-3,CASSFGLGSGNTIYF,TGTGCCAGCAGCTTTGGCCTTGGTTCTGGAAACACCATATATTTT
TRBV9,NA,NA,TRBJ2-3,CASSVSAGTDTQYF,TGTGCCAGCAGCGTAAGCGCTGGCACAGATACGCAGTATTTT
TRBV29-1,NA,NA,TRBJ1-2,CSVATDGNYGYTF,TGCAGCGTTGCAACCGACGGGAACTATGGCTACACCTTC
TRBV2,NA,once,TRBJ2-3,CASSTRTTDTQYF,TGTGCCAGCAGTACTAGAACCACAGATACGCAGTATTTT
TRBV7-9,TRBD1,NA,TRBJ1-4,CASSSHRDRDEKLFF,TGTGCCAGCAGCTCTCACCGGGACAGGGATGAAAAACTGTTTTTT
TRBV11-2,TRBD2,NA,TRBJ2-1,CASSLEGPLAGSYNEQFF,TGTGCCAGCAGCTTAGAAGGCCCACTAGCGGGTTCCTACAATGAGCAGTTCTTC
TRBV9,NA,NA,TRBJ2-3,CASSVEGVLGDTQYF,TGTGCCAGCAGCGTAGAAGGGGTTTTAGGAGATACGCAGTATTTT
TRBV27,TRBD2,NA,TRBJ2-1,CASSFPGLAGGNEQFF,TGTGCCAGCAGTTTTCCTGGACTAGCGGGAGGGAATGAGCAGTTCTTC
TRBV19,NA,NA,TRBJ1-2,CASSMGARQLSGYTF,TGTGCCAGTAGTATGGGGGCTCGACAACTTAGTGGCTACACCTTC
TRBV2,TRBD2,NA,TRBJ2-1,CASRSGRAYNEQFF,TGTGCCAGCAGGTCCGGGAGGGCCTACAATGAGCAGTTCTTC
TRBV18,NA,NA,TRBJ1-5,CASSPSQGGNQPQHF,TGTGCCAGCTCACCTTCCCAGGGAGGTAATCAGCCCCAGCATTTT
TRBV19,NA,NA,TRBJ1-2,CASSILGAITSYGYTF,TGTGCCAGTAGTATTTTGGGGGCCATCACCTCCTATGGCTACACCTTC
TRBV12-3/TRBV12-4,TRBD1,NA,TRBJ1-3,CASTRQGYNTIYF,TGTGCCAGCACCCGACAGGGGTACAACACCATATATTTT
TRBV7-2,TRBD1,NA,TRBJ1-5,CASSFRTGTQPQHF,TGTGCCAGCAGCTTTAGGACAGGGACTCAGCCCCAGCATTTT
TRBV3-1/TRBV3-2,TRBD2,NA,TRBJ2-7,CASRGLAVEQYF,TGTGCCAGCCGGGGACTAGCTGTTGAGCAGTACTTC
TRBV19,NA,NA,TRBJ1-2,CASSVSGGAGGYTF,TGTGCCAGTAGTGTCTCTGGGGGGGCAGGTGGCTACACCTTC